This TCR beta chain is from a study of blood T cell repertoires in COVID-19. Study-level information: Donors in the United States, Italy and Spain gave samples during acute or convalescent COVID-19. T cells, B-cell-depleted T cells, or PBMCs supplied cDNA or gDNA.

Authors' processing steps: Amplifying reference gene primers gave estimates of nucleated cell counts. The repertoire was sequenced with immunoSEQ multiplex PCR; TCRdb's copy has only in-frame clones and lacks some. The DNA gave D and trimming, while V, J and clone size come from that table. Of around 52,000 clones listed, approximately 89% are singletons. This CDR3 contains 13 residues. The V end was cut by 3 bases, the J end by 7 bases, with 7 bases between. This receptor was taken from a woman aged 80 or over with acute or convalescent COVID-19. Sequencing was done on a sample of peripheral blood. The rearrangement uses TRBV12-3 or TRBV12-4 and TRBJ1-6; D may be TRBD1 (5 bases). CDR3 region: CASSLGQNSPLHF. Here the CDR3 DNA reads TGTGCCAGCAGTTTGGGGCAAAATTCACCCCTCCACTTT.